This TCR beta chain was sequenced in a study of shared clonotypes between healthy human individuals. Findings and limits, study-wide: Researchers found naive subsets generally carried larger estimated richness than memory subsets.

Each PCR replicate from the sorted subsets contained around 200 ng DNA, which is some 32,000 T cell genomes. Repertoires were generated with immunoSEQ multiplex PCR, while TCRdb's copy carries only in-frame clones and drops some. The data hold around 990,000 clones, with roughly 80% observed a single time. Notes on this clone: Antigen unknown.

The receptor comes from a man aged 18 to 29 in good health. Some clones in this sample may be carry-over from other donors' samples. Material: memory CD4+ T cells from PBMCs. Specified subset: CD45RA-negative fraction.

The chain's CDR3 is CAISKGLAGGLNTGELFF. The DNA for the CDR3 is TGTGCCATCAGTAAGGGACTAGCGGGAGGCCTGAACACCGGGGAGCTGTTTTTT. This sequence joins TRBV10-3 and TRBJ2-2, with TRBD2 matching 15 bases. The ends lost 5 bases at V and 1 base at J; junction bases unmatched: 5. Germline CDR1 is ENHRY and CDR2 is SYGVKD. The CDR3 extends over 18 amino acids.